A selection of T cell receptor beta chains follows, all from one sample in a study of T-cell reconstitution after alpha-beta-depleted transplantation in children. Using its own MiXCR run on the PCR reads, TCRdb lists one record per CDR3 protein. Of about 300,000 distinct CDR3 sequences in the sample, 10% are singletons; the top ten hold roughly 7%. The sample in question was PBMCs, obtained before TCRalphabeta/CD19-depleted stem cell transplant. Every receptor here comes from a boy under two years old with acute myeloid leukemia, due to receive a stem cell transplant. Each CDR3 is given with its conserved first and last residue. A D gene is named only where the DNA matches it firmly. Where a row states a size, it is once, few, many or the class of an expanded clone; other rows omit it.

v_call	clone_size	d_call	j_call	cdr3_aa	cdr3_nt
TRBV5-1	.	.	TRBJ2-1	CASSLAVTRVGEQFF	TGCGCCAGCAGCTTGGCAGTGACCCGGGTAGGCGAGCAGTTCTTC
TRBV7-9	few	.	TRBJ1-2	CASSLGRPGLSGYTF	TGTGCCAGCAGCTTAGGCAGGCCTGGACTCTCTGGCTACACCTTC
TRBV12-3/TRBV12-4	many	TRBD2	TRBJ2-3	CASSSRTSGGDTQYF	TGTGCCAGCAGCTCCCGGACTAGCGGGGGTGATACGCAGTATTTT
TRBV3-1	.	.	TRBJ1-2	CASRKKTGLGGYTF	TGTGCCAGCAGAAAGAAAACAGGGTTAGGCGGCTACACCTTC
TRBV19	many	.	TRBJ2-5	CASSIRNQETQYF	TGTGCCAGTAGTATAAGGAACCAAGAGACCCAGTACTTC
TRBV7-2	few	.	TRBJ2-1	CASSLAIGAYNEQFF	TGTGCCAGCAGCTTAGCTATAGGGGCCTACAATGAGCAGTTCTTC
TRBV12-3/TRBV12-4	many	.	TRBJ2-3	CASSLKGSAYTDTQYF	TGTGCCAGCAGTTTAAAGGGTAGCGCCTACACAGATACGCAGTATTTT
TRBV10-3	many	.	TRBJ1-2	CAISGGGHPPWGYTF	TGTGCCATCAGTGGGGGAGGCCATCCCCCCTGGGGCTACACCTTC
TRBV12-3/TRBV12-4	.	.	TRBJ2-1	CASSDLSLKAEQFF	TGTGCCAGCAGCGACTTGTCGCTTAAAGCTGAGCAGTTCTTC
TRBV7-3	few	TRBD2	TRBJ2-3	CASSAGLAGVTDTQYF	TGTGCCAGCAGCGCGGGACTAGCGGGAGTGACAGATACGCAGTATTTT
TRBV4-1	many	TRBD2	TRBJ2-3	CASSQDPAGASDTQYF	TGCGCCAGCAGCCAAGACCCAGCGGGAGCATCAGATACGCAGTATTTT
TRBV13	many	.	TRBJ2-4	CASSLRGLAGQILAKNIQYF	TGTGCCAGCAGCTTGAGGGGGCTAGCGGGCCAAATACTAGCCAAAAACATTCAGTACTTC
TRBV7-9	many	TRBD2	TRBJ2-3	CASSLGAGGVTDTQYF	TGTGCCAGCAGCTTAGGAGCGGGAGGCGTCACAGATACGCAGTATTTT
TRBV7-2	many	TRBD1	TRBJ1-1	CASSPGTGGLNTEAFF	TGTGCCAGCAGCCCCGGGACAGGGGGCTTGAACACTGAAGCTTTCTTT
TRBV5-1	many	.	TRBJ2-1	CASSLEGPPYNEQFF	TGCGCCAGCAGCTTGGAGGGCCCTCCCTACAATGAGCAGTTCTTC
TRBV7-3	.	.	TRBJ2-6	CASTRTGSGANVLTF	TGTGCCAGCACCCGTACAGGGTCTGGGGCCAACGTCCTGACTTTC
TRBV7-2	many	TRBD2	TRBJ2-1	CASSSRPSAGGEQFF	TGTGCCAGCAGCTCGCGACCCTCTGCGGGAGGTGAGCAGTTCTTC
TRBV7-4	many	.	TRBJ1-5	CASSLEGGGDQPQHF	TGTGCCAGCAGCTTAGAGGGCGGTGGGGATCAGCCCCAGCATTTT
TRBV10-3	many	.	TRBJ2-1	CAISEGLPENEQFF	TGTGCCATCAGTGAGGGACTCCCTGAAAATGAGCAGTTCTTC
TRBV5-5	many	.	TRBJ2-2	CASSLGAPYTGELFF	TGTGCCAGCAGCTTGGGAGCTCCCTACACCGGGGAGCTGTTTTTT
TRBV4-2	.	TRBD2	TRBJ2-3	CASSQEGRTSGNTDTQYF	TGTGCCAGCAGCCAAGAAGGGAGGACTAGCGGGAACACAGATACGCAGTATTTT
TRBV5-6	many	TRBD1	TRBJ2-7	CASSLVAGTGRSYEQYF	TGTGCCAGCAGCTTGGTGGCCGGGACAGGGAGGTCCTACGAGCAGTACTTC
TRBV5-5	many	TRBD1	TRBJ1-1	CASSLVGGQGATEAFF	TGTGCCAGCAGCTTGGTAGGGGGACAGGGGGCCACTGAAGCTTTCTTT
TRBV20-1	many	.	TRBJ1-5	CSASSRTVSNQPQHF	TGCAGTGCTAGCTCTCGGACGGTCAGCAATCAGCCCCAGCATTTT
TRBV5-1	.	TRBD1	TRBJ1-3	CASSLWGQGAISGNTIYF	TGCGCCAGCAGCTTGTGGGGACAGGGGGCTATCTCTGGAAACACCATATATTTT
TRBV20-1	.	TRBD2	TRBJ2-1	CSAAGASGDLIYNEQFF	TGCAGTGCGGCGGGGGCTAGCGGGGACCTAATTTACAATGAGCAGTTCTTC